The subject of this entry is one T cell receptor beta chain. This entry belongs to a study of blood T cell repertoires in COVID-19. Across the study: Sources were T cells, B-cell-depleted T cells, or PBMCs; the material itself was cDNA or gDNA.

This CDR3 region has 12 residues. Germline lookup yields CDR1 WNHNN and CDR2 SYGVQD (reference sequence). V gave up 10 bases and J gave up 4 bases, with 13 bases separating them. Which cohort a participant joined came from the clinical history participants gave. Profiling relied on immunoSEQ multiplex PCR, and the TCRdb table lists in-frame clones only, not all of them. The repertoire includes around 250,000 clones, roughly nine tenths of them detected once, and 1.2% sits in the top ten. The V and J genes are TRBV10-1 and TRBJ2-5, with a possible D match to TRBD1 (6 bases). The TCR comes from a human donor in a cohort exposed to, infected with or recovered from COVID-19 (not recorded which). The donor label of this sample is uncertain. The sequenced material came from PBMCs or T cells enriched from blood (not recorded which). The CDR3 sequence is CATDRRSETQYF. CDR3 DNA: TGCGCCACAGACAGGCGGTCAGAGACCCAGTACTTC.